This TCR beta chain was sequenced during a study of blood T cell repertoires in COVID-19. Assay used: immunoSEQ multiplex PCR; TCRdb lists only in-frame clones, some missing. The sample lists over 150,000 clones; around 85% were seen once. Germline CDR1 reads SGHRS; CDR2 reads YFSETQ. With 0 bases removed from V and 5 bases from J, the gap between germline ends came to 11 bases. The CDR3 has 14 residues. This clonotype was obtained from a man between 70 and 80 years old with active or convalescent COVID-19. The chain employs TRBV5-1 and TRBJ1-1, with TRBD1 as a possible D gene (6 bases). Specimen: peripheral blood. The CDR3 here is CASSLVWGQTEAFF. The CDR3 nucleotides are TGCGCCAGCAGCTTGGTGTGGGGGCAGACTGAAGCTTTCTTT.